Sequencing of this T cell receptor beta chain was carried out in a study of a mutant IDH1 vaccine in newly diagnosed glioma. In the study overall: Those enrolled had earlier been treated with radiotherapy, temozolomide, or both, mostly both.

Repertoires were generated with immunoSEQ multiplex PCR, while TCRdb's copy carries only in-frame clones and drops some. The repertoire holds approximately 92,000 clones, with around 80% as singletons. Time point given: baseline, week 1 (first vaccination visit). Sample treatment: pre-vaccination baseline after standard-of-care therapy. Each tumor in the donors was a new WHO grade 3 or 4 astrocytoma, IDH1-mutant and ATRX-lost. Study-wide findings and caveats: Pseudoprogression seemingly bore no relation to changes in top peripheral T cell clonotypes.

As concerns this clone: The antigen is undetermined.

This CDR3 is built from 14 residues. Trimming took off 2 bases at V and 5 bases at J, with 13 bases between the two ends. Germline V gene lookup returns CDR1 SGHDT and CDR2 YYEEEE. The sequence came from a man aged 35 to 55 with glioma. The sample here was PBMCs, taken from a glioma patient treated with radiotherapy, temozolomide or both. The chain links TRBV5-6 to TRBJ2-5; D is undetermined. DNA for the CDR3: TGTGCCAGCAGCTTTGGGCAGGTTTTGGAGACCCAGTACTTC. Protein sequence: CASSFGQVLETQYF.